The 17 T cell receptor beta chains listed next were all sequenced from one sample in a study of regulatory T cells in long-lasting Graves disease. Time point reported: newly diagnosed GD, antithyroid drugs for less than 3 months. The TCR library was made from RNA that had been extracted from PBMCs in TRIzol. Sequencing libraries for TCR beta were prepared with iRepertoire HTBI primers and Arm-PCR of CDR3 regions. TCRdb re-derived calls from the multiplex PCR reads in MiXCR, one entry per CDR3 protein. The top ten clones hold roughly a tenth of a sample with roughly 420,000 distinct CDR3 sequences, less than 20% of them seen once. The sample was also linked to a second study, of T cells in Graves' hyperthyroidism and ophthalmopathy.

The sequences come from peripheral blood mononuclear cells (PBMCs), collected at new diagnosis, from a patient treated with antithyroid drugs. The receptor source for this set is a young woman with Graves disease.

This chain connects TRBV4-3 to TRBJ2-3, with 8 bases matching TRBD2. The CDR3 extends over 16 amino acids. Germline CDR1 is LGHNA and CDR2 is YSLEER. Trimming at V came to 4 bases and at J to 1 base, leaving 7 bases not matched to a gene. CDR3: CASSRETGLGTDTQYF. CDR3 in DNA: TGCGCCAGCAGCCGAGAGACGGGACTAGGCACAGATACGCAGTATTTT.

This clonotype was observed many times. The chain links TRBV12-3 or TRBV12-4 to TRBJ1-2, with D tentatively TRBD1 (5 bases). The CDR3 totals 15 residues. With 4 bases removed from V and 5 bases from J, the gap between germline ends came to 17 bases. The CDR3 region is CASSSPWGPRYGYTF. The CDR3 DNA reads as TGTGCCAGCAGTTCCCCCTGGGGCCCGAGGTATGGCTACACCTTC.

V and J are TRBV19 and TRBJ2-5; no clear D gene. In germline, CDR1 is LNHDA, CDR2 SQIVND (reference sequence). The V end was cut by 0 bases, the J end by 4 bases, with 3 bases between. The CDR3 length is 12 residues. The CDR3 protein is CASSIDRETQYF. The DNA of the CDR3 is TGTGCCAGTAGTATAGACCGAGAGACCCAGTACTTC.

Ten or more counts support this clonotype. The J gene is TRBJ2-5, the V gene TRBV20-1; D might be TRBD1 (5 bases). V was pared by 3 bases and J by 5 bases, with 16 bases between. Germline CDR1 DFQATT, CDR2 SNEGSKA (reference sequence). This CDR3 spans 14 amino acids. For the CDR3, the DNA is TGCAGTGCTAGTCATATCTCAGGGCGGGAGACCCAGTACTTC. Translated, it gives CSASHISGRETQYF.

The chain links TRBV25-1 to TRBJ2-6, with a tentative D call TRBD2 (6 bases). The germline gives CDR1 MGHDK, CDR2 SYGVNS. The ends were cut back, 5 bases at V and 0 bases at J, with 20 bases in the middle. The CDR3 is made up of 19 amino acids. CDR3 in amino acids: CASSPHQGLGSSGANVLTF. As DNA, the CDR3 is TGTGCCAGCAGTCCTCACCAGGGACTGGGCAGCTCTGGGGCCAACGTCCTGACTTTC.

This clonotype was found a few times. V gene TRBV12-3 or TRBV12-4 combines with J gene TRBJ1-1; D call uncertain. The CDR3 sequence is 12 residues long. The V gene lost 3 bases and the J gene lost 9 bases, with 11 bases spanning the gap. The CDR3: CASSFGIEKAFF. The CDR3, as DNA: TGTGCCAGCAGTTTCGGGATCGAAAAAGCTTTCTTT.

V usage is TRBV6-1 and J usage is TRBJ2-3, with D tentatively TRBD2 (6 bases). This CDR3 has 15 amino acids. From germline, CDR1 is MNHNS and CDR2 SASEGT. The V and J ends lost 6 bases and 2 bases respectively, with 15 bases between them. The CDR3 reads CASSQPGTPTDTQYF. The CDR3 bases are TGTGCCAGCAGCCAACCCGGGACTCCCACAGATACGCAGTATTTT.

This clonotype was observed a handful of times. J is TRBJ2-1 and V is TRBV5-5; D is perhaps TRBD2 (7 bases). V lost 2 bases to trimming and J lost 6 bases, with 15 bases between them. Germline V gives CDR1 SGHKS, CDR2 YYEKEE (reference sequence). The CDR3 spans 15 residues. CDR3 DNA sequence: TGTGCCAGCAGCTTAACACGGGGGGCCGGCAATGAGCAGTTCTTC. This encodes CASSLTRGAGNEQFF.

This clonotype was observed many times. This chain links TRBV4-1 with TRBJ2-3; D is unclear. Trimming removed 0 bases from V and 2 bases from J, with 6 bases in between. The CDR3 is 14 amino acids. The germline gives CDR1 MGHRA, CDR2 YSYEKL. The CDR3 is CASSQEITTDTQYF. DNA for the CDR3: TGCGCCAGCAGCCAAGAAATCACCACAGATACGCAGTATTTT.

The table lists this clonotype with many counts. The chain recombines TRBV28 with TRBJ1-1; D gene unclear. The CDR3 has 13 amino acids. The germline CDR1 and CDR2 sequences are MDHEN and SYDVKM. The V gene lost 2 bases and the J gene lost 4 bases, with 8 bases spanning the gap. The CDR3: CASSLTRGTEAFF. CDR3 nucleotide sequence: TGTGCCAGCAGTTTAACGCGAGGCACTGAAGCTTTCTTT.

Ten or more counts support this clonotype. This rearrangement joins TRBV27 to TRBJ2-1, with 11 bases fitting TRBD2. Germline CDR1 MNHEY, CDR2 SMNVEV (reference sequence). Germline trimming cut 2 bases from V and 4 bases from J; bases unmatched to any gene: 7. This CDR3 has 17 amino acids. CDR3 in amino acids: CASSLPPTSGIYNEQFF. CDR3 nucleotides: TGTGCCAGCAGTTTACCCCCGACTAGCGGGATATACAATGAGCAGTTCTTC.

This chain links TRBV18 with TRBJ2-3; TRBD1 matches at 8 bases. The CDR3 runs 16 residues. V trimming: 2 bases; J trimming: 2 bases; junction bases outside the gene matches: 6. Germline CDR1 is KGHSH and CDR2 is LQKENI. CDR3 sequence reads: CASSPIKQGATDTQYF. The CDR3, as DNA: TGTGCCAGCTCACCAATCAAGCAGGGGGCCACAGATACGCAGTATTTT.

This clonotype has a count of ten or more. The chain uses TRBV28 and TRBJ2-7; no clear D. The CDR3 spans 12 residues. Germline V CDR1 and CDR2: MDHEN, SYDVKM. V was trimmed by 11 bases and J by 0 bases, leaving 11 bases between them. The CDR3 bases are TGTGCCGCCGGCGCGAGCTCCTACGAGCAGTACTTC. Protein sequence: CAAGASSYEQYF.

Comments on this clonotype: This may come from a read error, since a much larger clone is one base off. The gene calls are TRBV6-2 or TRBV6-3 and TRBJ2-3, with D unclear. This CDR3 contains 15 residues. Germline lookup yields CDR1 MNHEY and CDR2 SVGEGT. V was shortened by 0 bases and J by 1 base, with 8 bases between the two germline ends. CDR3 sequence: CASSYSISGTDTQYF. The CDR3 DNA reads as TGTGCCAGCAGTTACTCGATAAGCGGCACAGATACGCAGTATTTT.

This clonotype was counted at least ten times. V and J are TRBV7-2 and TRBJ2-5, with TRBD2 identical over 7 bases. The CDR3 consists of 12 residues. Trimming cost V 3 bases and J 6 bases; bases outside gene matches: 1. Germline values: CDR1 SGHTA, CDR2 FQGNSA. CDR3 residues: CASSLGGKTQYF. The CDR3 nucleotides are TGTGCCAGCAGCTTGGGGGGGAAGACCCAGTACTTC.

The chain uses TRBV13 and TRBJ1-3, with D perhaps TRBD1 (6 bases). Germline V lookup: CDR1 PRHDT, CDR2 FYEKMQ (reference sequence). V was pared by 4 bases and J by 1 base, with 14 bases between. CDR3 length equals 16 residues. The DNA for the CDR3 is TGTGCCAGCAGCTCCCCGGGACACAGATCTGGAAACACCATATATTTT. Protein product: CASSSPGHRSGNTIYF.

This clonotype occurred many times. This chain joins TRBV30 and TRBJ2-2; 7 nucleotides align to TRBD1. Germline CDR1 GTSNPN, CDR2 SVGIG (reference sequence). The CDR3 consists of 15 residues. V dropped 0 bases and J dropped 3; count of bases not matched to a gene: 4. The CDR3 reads CAWSVRGQHTGELFF. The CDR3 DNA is TGTGCCTGGAGTGTAAGGGGACAGCACACCGGGGAGCTGTTTTTT.